This T cell receptor (beta chain) was recorded in a study of blood T cell repertoires in COVID-19. Trimming cost V 4 bases and J 3 bases; bases outside gene matches: 7. The germline gives CDR1 SGHDT, CDR2 YYEEEE. There are 14 residues in the CDR3. The method was immunoSEQ multiplex PCR; TCRdb's version includes in-frame clones alone and lacks a portion of them. Among approximately 260,000 clones listed, 80% to 90% were seen once. The chain links TRBV5-6 to TRBJ2-7; TRBD1 aligns across 7 bases. Specimen: peripheral blood. The receptor's source is a woman aged 70 to 79 with acute or convalescent COVID-19. The CDR3 loop reads CASSQGDNLYEQYF. CDR3 nucleotides: TGTGCCAGCAGCCAGGGGGACAACCTCTACGAGCAGTACTTC.